This T cell receptor (beta chain) emerged from a study of neurological immune-mediated disorders. From germline, CDR1 is MDHEN and CDR2 SYDVKM. V lost 5 bases to trimming and J lost 0 bases, with 17 bases between them. This CDR3 comprises 16 residues. There are many counts of this clonotype. 5'RACE with 10-nucleotide random UMIs produced the cDNA. TCRdb processed the 5' RACE reads anew with MiXCR; each CDR3 protein has one entry. The table shows under 80,000 distinct CDR3 sequences, with roughly an eighth occurring only once. This sequence was found in a woman aged 45-59 years in good health. This chain uses TRBV28 with TRBJ2-7; D assignment may be TRBD1 or TRBD2 (6 bases each). Material: PBMCs. In nucleotides, the CDR3 is TGTGCCAGCAGTCCAACGGGAAGGGGGGACTCCTACGAGCAGTACTTC. This encodes CASSPTGRGDSYEQYF. The full variable domain, its missing parts supplied by reference TRBV28 and TRBJ2-7, is DVKVTQSSRYLVKRTGEKVFLECVQDMDHENMFWYRQDPGLGLRLIYFSYDVKMKEKGDIPEGYSVSREKKERFSLILESASTNQTSMYLCASSPTGRGDSYEQYFGPGTRLTVT.